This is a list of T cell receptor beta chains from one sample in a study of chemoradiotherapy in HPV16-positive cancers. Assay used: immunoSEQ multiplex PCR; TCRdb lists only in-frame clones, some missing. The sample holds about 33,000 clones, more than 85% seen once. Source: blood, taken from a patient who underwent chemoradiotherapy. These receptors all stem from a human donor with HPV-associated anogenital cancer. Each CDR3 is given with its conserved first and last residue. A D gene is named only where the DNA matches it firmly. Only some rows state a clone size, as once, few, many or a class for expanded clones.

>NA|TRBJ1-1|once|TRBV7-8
CASSILRNTEAFF
TGTGCCAGCAGCATTCTCCGAAACACTGAAGCTTTCTTT
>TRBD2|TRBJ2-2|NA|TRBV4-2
CASSQDEASGTGELFF
TGTGCCAGCAGCCAAGATGAGGCTAGCGGGACCGGGGAGCTGTTTTTT
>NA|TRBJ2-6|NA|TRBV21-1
CASSKGTSFNVLTF
TGTGCCAGCAGCAAAGGGACTTCCTTCAACGTCCTGACTTTC
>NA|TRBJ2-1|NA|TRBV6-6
CASSYSGRLDEQFF
TGTGCCAGCAGTTACTCGGGCCGCCTGGATGAGCAGTTCTTC
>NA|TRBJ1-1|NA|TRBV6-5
CASSYRVSPMNTEAFF
TGTGCCAGCAGCTACCGGGTCAGTCCTATGAACACTGAAGCTTTCTTT
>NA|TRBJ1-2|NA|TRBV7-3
CASSPGANYGYTF
TGTGCCAGCAGCCCAGGGGCTAACTATGGCTACACCTTC
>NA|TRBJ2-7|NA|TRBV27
CASSLASSYEQYF
TGTGCCAGCAGTTTAGCCAGTAGCTACGAGCAGTACTTC
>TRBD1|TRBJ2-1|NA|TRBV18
CASSRYKSRDREIF
TGTGCCAGCTCACGTTATAAGAGCCGGGACAGGGAGATCTTC
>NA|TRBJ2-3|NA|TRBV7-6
CASSFLDDSTDTQYF
TGTGCCAGCAGCTTTCTCGACGACAGCACAGATACGCAGTATTTT
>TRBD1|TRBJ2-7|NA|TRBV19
CASNSGTGGHEQYF
TGTGCCAGTAACTCCGGGACAGGGGGACACGAGCAGTACTTC
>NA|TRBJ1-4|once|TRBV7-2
CASSSNQGIGEKLFF
TGTGCCAGCAGCTCTAACCAGGGAATCGGTGAAAAACTGTTTTTT
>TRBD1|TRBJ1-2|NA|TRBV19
CASRDPLRDRDRVYTF
TGTGCCAGTAGAGACCCCCTTCGGGACAGGGATCGGGTCTACACCTTC
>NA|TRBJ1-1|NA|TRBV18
CASSPRYQTYTEAFF
TGTGCCAGCTCACCACGCTACCAAACCTACACTGAAGCTTTCTTT
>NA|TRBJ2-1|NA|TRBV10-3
CAISEGTDNEQFF
TGTGCCATCAGTGAGGGCACAGACAATGAGCAGTTCTTC
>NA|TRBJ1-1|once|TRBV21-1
CASSKELRNTEAFF
TGTGCCAGCAGCAAAGAGCTGAGAAACACTGAAGCTTTCTTT
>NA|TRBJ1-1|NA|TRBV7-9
CASSLYGLGRAEAFF
TGTGCCAGCAGCTTATATGGCCTCGGCCGCGCTGAAGCTTTCTTT
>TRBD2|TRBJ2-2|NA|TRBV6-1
CAGRRGGDTGELFF
TGTGCCGGCCGTCGTGGGGGGGACACCGGGGAGCTGTTTTTT
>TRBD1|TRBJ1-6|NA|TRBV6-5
CASTAGQGGNSPLHF
TGTGCCAGCACGGCTGGACAGGGTGGAAATTCACCCCTCCACTTT
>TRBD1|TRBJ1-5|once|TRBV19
CASSDRVSNSNQPQHF
TGTGCCAGTAGTGACAGGGTCTCCAATAGCAATCAGCCCCAGCATTTT
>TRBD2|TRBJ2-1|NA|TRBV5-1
CASKRRGARNEQFF
TGCGCCAGCAAGCGGCGGGGGGCCAGGAATGAGCAGTTCTTC
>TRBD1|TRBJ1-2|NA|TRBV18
CASSREVGQANYGYTF
TGTGCCAGCTCACGGGAGGTCGGACAGGCAAACTATGGCTACACCTTC
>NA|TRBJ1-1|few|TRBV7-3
CASSPGPNTEAFF
TGTGCCAGCAGCCCCGGCCCGAACACTGAAGCTTTCTTT
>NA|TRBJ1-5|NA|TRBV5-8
CASSRGTPYSNQPQHF
TGTGCCAGCAGTCGGGGGACACCATATAGCAATCAGCCCCAGCATTTT
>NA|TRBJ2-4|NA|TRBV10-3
CAISEFWVEAKNIQYF
TGTGCCATCAGTGAGTTCTGGGTTGAGGCCAAAAACATTCAGTACTTC
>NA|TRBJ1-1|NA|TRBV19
CASSRHQGNTEAFF
TGTGCCAGTAGTCGACACCAGGGGAACACTGAAGCTTTCTTT
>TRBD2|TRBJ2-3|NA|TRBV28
CASSLGLTSGADTQYF
TGTGCCAGCAGTTTAGGCCTGACTAGCGGGGCCGATACGCAGTATTTT
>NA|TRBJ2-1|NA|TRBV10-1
CASSESRIGAAYNEQFF
TGCGCCAGCAGTGAGTCGAGGATAGGGGCAGCATACAATGAGCAGTTCTTC
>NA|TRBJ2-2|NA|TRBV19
CASSMWGPIPGELFF
TGTGCCAGTAGTATGTGGGGGCCCATTCCCGGGGAGCTGTTTTTT
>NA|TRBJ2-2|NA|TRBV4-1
CASSQDPPGVGELFF
TGCGCCAGCAGCCAAGACCCCCCTGGGGTAGGGGAGCTGTTTTTT
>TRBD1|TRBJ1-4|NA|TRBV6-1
CASSERTGNEKLFF
TGTGCCAGCAGTGAACGGACAGGGAATGAAAAACTGTTTTTT
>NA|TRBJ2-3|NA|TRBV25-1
CASSASTDTQYF
TGTGCCAGCAGTGCAAGCACAGATACGCAGTATTTT
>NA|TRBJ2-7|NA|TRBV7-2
CASSLTYEQYF
TGTGCCAGCAGCTTAACCTACGAGCAGTACTTC
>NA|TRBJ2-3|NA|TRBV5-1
CASSPGRAGSTDTQYF
TGCGCCAGCAGCCCCGGCAGGGCAGGGAGCACAGATACGCAGTATTTT
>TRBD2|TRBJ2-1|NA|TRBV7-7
CASSFGGGRYNEQFF
TGTGCCAGCAGCTTCGGGGGGGGCCGGTACAATGAGCAGTTCTTC
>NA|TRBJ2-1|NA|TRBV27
CASQPGTPYNEQFF
TGTGCCAGCCAGCCCGGGACACCCTACAATGAGCAGTTCTTC
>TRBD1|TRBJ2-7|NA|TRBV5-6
CASIPGIARDREFPHF
TGTGCCAGCATCCCTGGCATAGCCAGGGACAGAGAATTCCCCCACTTC
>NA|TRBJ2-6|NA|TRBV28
CASRETGANVLTF
TGTGCCAGCAGGGAAACTGGGGCCAACGTCCTGACTTTC
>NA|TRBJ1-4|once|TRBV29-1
CSVEEGGEKLFF
TGCAGCGTTGAAGAGGGGGGTGAAAAACTGTTTTTT
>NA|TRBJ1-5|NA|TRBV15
CATSRDATGEEPQHF
TGTGCCACCAGCAGAGATGCGACAGGAGAGGAGCCCCAGCATTTT
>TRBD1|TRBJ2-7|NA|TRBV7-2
CASSLGTGIYEQYF
TGTGCCAGCAGCTTAGGGACAGGGATCTACGAGCAGTACTTC
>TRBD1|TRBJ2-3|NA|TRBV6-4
CASSEYPGQGANTQYF
TGTGCCAGCAGCGAATACCCGGGACAGGGGGCAAATACGCAGTATTTT
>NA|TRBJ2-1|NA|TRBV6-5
CASSPIKGSEQFF
TGTGCCAGCAGTCCCATTAAGGGCTCCGAGCAGTTCTTC
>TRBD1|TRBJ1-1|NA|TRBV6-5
CASRRQGDDAEAFF
TGTGCCAGCAGAAGACAGGGGGACGACGCTGAAGCTTTCTTT
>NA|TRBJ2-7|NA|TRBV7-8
CASSLVGAGKYEQYF
TGTGCCAGCAGCTTAGTCGGCGCGGGGAAATACGAGCAGTACTTC
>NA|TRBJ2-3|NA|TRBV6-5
CASSYSDGVTDTQYF
TGTGCCAGCAGTTACTCGGACGGTGTGACAGATACGCAGTATTTT
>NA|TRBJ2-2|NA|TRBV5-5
CASSPRSNTGELFF
TGTGCCAGCAGCCCCCGGTCCAACACCGGGGAGCTGTTTTTT
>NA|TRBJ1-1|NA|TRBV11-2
CASSPASGVSTEAFF
TGTGCCAGCAGCCCAGCCTCAGGGGTTAGCACTGAAGCTTTCTTT
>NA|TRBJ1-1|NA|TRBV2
CASSENPNTEAFF
TGTGCCAGCAGTGAAAACCCGAACACTGAAGCTTTCTTT
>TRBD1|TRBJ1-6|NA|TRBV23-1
CASSQGGQGATVGNSPLHF
TGCGCCAGCAGTCAGGGTGGACAGGGGGCTACGGTGGGTAATTCACCCCTCCACTTT
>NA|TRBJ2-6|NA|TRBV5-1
CASRVTGANVLTF
TGCGCCAGCAGGGTTACAGGGGCCAACGTCCTGACTTTC
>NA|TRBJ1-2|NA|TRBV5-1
CASSLLIDNNYGYTF
TGCGCCAGCAGCTTATTAATTGACAATAACTATGGCTACACCTTC
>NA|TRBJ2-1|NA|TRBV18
CASSPRDDGQFF
TGTGCCAGCTCACCGCGGGACGATGGGCAGTTCTTC
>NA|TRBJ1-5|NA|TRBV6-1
CASEPGGNQPQHF
TGTGCCAGCGAGCCAGGGGGCAATCAGCCCCAGCATTTT
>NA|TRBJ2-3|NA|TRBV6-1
CAVPRSRSRTDTQYF
TGTGCCGTGCCGCGCTCAAGGTCCCGCACAGATACGCAGTATTTT